Below, 2 T cell receptor beta chains from the same sample are listed, as sequenced in a study of cytomegalovirus exposure and HLA in healthy donors. Data came from immunoSEQ multiplex PCR; TCRdb stores just in-frame clones and leaves some out. The sample lists some 120,000 clones; 70% to 90% were seen once. Sequencing was carried out using PBMCs. The receptors originated from a woman between 18 and 29 years old in good health and CMV-seronegative.

The gene calls are TRBV10-3 and TRBJ2-1; 10 positions agree with TRBD2. The CDR3 loop spans 16 amino acids. CDR1 is ENHRY and CDR2 is SYGVKD in the germline V gene. The trim removed 1 base at V and 8 bases at J, leaving 8 bases unmatched. CDR3: CAISEFSGGQLDEQFF. The CDR3 DNA reads TGTGCCATCAGTGAGTTTAGCGGGGGGCAACTCGATGAGCAGTTCTTC.

This clone has just one count. V and J are TRBV5-4 and TRBJ2-2, with 7 nucleotides matching TRBD1. The junction had 6 bases not matched to a gene; V was cut back by 0 bases and J by 1 base. CDR1 is SGHNT and CDR2 is YYREEE in the germline V gene (reference sequence). The CDR3 is made up of 17 amino acids. The CDR3 nucleotides are TGTGCCAGCAGCTTGGGGACAGGCGGATTGAACACCGGGGAGCTGTTTTTT. Its translation: CASSLGTGGLNTGELFF.